The next 17 T cell receptor beta chains were all read from a single sample in a study of Ad26.COV2.S vaccination and SARS-CoV-2 variants. Sequencing used immunoSEQ multiplex PCR; TCRdb keeps in-frame clones, though not all of them. This table holds roughly 460,000 clones, roughly nine tenths found once. The treatment: some 20 received Ad26.COV2.S at low or high dose, single or two shots; 5 received placebo; per-sample allocation not given. Day 63 after the first injection of vaccine or placebo was the sampling time. The sequenced sample was peripheral blood, obtained in a trial of Ad26.COV2.S vaccine versus placebo. All receptors derive from a person aged 18 to 59 who received the Ad26.COV2.S COVID-19 vaccine or a placebo.

This chain uses TRBV6-1 with TRBJ1-2, with 11 bases matching TRBD1. CDR3 length: 15 residues. The germline CDR1 and CDR2 sequences are MNHNS and SASEGT. Trimming took 5 bases from V and 7 from J; bases not matched to a gene: 9. The CDR3 DNA sequence: TGTGCCAGCAGTAGTCCGGGGGACAGGGGGAGTGGCTACACCTTC. As protein: CASSSPGDRGSGYTF.

V is TRBV15 and J is TRBJ2-3; D not resolved. From germline, CDR1 is LNHNV and CDR2 YYDKDF (reference sequence). CDR3 length: 13 residues. The germline V and J ends were trimmed by 2 bases and 2 bases, with 5 bases remaining between them. The CDR3 loop reads CATSRPPTDTQYF. In DNA, the CDR3 is TGTGCCACCAGCAGACCCCCCACAGATACGCAGTATTTT.

The V and J genes are TRBV5-1 and TRBJ2-3, with a weak D call TRBD1 (5 bases). Trimming removed 4 bases at V and 2 bases at J, with 11 bases between. There are 14 residues in the CDR3. CDR1 is SGHRS and CDR2 is YFSETQ in the germline V gene. CDR3 region: CASSQGFLTDTQYF. CDR3 DNA sequence: TGCGCCAGCAGCCAGGGCTTCCTCACAGATACGCAGTATTTT.

The CDR3 DNA sequence: TGCGCCAGCAGCTTAAACATGGACGAGCAGTACTTC. It translates to CASSLNMDEQYF. V usage is TRBV5-1 and J usage is TRBJ2-7, with unresolved D. The V gene lost 2 bases and the J gene lost 5 bases, with 8 bases spanning the gap. CDR3 length: 12 amino acids. Germline V lookup: CDR1 SGHRS, CDR2 YFSETQ.

The rearrangement uses TRBV30 and TRBJ2-7; no clear D. The V end lost 3 bases, the J end lost 3 bases, and 6 bases lay between the germline ends. From germline, CDR1 is GTSNPN and CDR2 SVGIG (reference sequence). The length of the CDR3 is 11 residues. CDR3 in amino acids: CAWRKRYEQYF. CDR3 nucleotides: TGTGCCTGGAGGAAGCGCTACGAGCAGTACTTC.

The chain links TRBV7-9 to TRBJ2-3, with TRBD1 as a possible D gene (5 bases). CDR1 and CDR2 from the germline V gene are SEHNR and FQNEAQ (reference sequence). CDR3 length: 14 residues. V lost 5 bases to trimming and J lost 5 bases, with 14 bases between them. As DNA, the CDR3 is TGTGCCAGCAGCCCCACAACAGGCGGAGATACGCAGTATTTT. This translates into CASSPTTGGDTQYF. Full variable domain (remainder filled in from reference TRBV7-9 and TRBJ2-3): DTGVSQNPRHKITKRGQNVTFRCDPISEHNRLYWYRQTLGQGPEFLTYFQNEAQLEKSRLLSDRFSAERPKGSFSTLEIQRTEQGDSAMYLCASSPTTGGDTQYFGPGTRLTVL.

V and J are TRBV7-9 and TRBJ1-2, with 10 positions matching TRBD1. Germline V gives CDR1 SEHNR, CDR2 FQNEAQ (reference sequence). V was clipped by 5 bases and J by 5 bases; unmatched bases: 8. The CDR3 is 15 residues long. In DNA form, the CDR3 reads TGTGCCAGCAGCGCCGACAGGGGGCAGCCTTATGGCTACACCTTC. Protein: CASSADRGQPYGYTF.

The V call is TRBV15, the J call TRBJ1-2; D gene ambiguous. Trimming took 1 base from V and 8 from J, leaving 17 bases between them. Germline V CDR1 and CDR2: LNHNV, YYDKDF (reference sequence). The CDR3 is 15 amino acids. The CDR3 DNA is TGTGCCACCAGCAGAGGTGGCGACGCGGTGGGGGGCTACACCTTC. Residues: CATSRGGDAVGGYTF.

The rearrangement links TRBV7-3 to TRBJ1-6; D remains ambiguous. The V gene lost 3 bases and the J gene lost 6 bases, with 6 bases spanning the gap. Germline CDR1 is SGHTA and CDR2 is FQGTGA. This CDR3 is built from 13 residues. The chain's CDR3 is CASSFGLNSPLHF. The CDR3 nucleotides are TGTGCCAGCAGCTTCGGACTTAATTCACCCCTCCACTTT.

About this clone itself: Other DNA sequences in the sample encode the same CDR3. This chain uses TRBV7-8 with TRBJ2-1; 11 positions match TRBD2. J was trimmed by 4 bases and V by 1 base; bases with no gene match: 3. The CDR3 covers 16 residues. Germline-derived CDR1 and CDR2 are SGHVS and FQNEAQ. In DNA form, the CDR3 reads TGTGCCAGCAGCTTAGAGTTAGCGGGAGGGTACAATGAGCAGTTCTTC. Amino acids: CASSLELAGGYNEQFF.

The chain is built from TRBV16 and TRBJ1-4; a weak D match, TRBD1 (6 bases). Germline loops: CDR1 KGHSY, CDR2 FQNENV. V was clipped by 4 bases and J by 1 base, with 19 bases between them. The CDR3 totals 18 residues. CDR3 loop: CASSLMGARRRTNEKLFF. The CDR3 DNA follows: TGTGCCAGCAGCCTAATGGGGGCGCGGAGAAGAACTAATGAAAAACTGTTTTTT.

V is TRBV13 and J is TRBJ2-7; perhaps D is TRBD1 or TRBD2 (6 bases each). V dropped 5 bases and J dropped 2 bases, with 10 bases sitting between them. The CDR3 sequence is 13 residues long. In germline, CDR1 is PRHDT, CDR2 FYEKMQ (reference sequence). The DNA of the CDR3 is TGTGCCAGCAGCCCGAGGGGGGCCTACGAGCAGTACTTC. Translation gives CASSPRGAYEQYF.

The rearrangement uses TRBV29-1 and TRBJ1-2; 9 nucleotides align to TRBD1. The germline gives CDR1 SQVTM, CDR2 ANQGSEA. V lost 4 bases, J lost 8 bases, and 8 bases stayed unmatched. The CDR3 runs to 13 residues. The CDR3 loop reads CSVAEDRGWGYTF. CDR3 nucleotide sequence: TGCAGCGTTGCGGAGGACAGGGGATGGGGCTACACCTTC.

V usage is TRBV18 and J usage is TRBJ2-1; tentative D call: TRBD2 (6 bases). The germline V gene encodes CDR1 KGHSH and CDR2 LQKENI. V was trimmed by 6 bases and J by 4 bases, leaving 19 bases between them. The CDR3 loop spans 16 amino acids. Here the CDR3 reads CASSGLRGEPYNEQFF. The CDR3 nucleotides are TGTGCCAGCTCGGGGCTCCGCGGGGAACCATACAATGAGCAGTTCTTC.

V gene TRBV7-2 combines with J gene TRBJ1-5; D is undetermined. The CDR3 is made up of 13 amino acids. Trimming stripped 5 bases from V and 1 base from J, with 6 bases between. Germline CDR1 reads SGHTA; CDR2 reads FQGNSA. The CDR3 is CASSPHSNQPQHF. DNA of the CDR3: TGTGCCAGCAGCCCTCACAGCAATCAGCCCCAGCATTTT.

The rearrangement joins TRBV19 to TRBJ2-3, with 9 bases identical to TRBD2. J lost 1 base, V lost 6 bases, and 5 bases had no gene match. CDR3 length equals 15 residues. Germline loops: CDR1 LNHDA, CDR2 SQIVND (reference sequence). CDR3 loop: CASSLLAGGTDTQYF. DNA for the CDR3: TGTGCCAGTAGCCTACTAGCGGGTGGCACAGATACGCAGTATTTT.

The V and J genes are TRBV5-1 and TRBJ2-3; D may be TRBD1 (5 bases). The V gene lost 0 bases and the J gene lost 2 bases, with 13 bases spanning the gap. This CDR3 is built from 16 residues. Germline-derived CDR1 and CDR2 are SGHRS and YFSETQ. The CDR3 nucleotides read TGCGCCAGCAGCTTGGTCCCACAGGAAATCACAGATACGCAGTATTTT. Amino acids: CASSLVPQEITDTQYF.